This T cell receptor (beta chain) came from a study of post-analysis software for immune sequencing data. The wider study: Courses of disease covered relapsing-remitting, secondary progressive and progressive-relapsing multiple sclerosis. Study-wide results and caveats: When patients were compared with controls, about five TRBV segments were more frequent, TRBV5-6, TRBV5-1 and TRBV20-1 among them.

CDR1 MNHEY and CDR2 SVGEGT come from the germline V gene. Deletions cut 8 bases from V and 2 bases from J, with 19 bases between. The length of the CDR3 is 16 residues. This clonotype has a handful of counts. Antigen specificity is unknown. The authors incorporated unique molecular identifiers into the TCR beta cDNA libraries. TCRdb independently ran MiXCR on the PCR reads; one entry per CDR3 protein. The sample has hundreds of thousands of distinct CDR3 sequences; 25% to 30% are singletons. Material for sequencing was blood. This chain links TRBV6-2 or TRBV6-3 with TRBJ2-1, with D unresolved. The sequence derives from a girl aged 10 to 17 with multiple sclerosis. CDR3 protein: CASSLLPGNPYNEQFF. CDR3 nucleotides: TGTGCCAGCTCCCTTCTTCCAGGTAACCCCTACAATGAGCAGTTCTTC.